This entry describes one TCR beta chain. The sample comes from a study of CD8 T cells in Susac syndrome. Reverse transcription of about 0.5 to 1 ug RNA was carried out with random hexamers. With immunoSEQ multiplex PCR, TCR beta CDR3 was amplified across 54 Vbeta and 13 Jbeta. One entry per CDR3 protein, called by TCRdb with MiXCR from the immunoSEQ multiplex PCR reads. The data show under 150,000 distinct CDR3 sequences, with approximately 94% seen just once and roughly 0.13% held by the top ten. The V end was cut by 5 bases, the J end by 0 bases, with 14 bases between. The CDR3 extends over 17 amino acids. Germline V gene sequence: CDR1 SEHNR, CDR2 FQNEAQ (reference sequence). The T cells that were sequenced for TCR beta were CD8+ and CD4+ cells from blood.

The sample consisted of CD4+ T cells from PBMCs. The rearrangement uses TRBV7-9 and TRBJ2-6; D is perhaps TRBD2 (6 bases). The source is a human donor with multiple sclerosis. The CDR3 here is CASSLWRGRSGANVLTF. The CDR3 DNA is TGTGCCAGCAGCCTTTGGAGGGGACGCTCTGGGGCCAACGTCCTGACTTTC.